These 16 T cell receptor beta chains originate from one sample sequenced in a study of cytomegalovirus exposure and HLA in healthy donors. Primers for the PCR totalled 60 Vbeta and 13 Jbeta. Only in-frame clones appear in the TCRdb table, and some are missing; sequencing was by immunoSEQ multiplex PCR. The top ten hold over 1% of the sample, which has some 130,000 clones, over 60% seen once. Source material: PBMCs. The receptors were sampled from a male donor in good health and CMV-seropositive.

The rearrangement joins TRBV27 to TRBJ1-1, with D possibly TRBD1 on 5 matching bases. Per germline, CDR1 MNHEY and CDR2 SMNVEV (reference sequence). Trimming took 3 bases from V and 3 from J, leaving 11 bases between them. The CDR3 loop spans 14 amino acids. CDR3 bases: TGTGCCAGCAGTTTTAGGGGTCAATACACTGAAGCTTTCTTT. Its translation is CASSFRGQYTEAFF.

In this sample, this clone turned up a few times. V gene TRBV6-5 combines with J gene TRBJ1-3; D is perhaps TRBD1 (5 bases). With 3 bases removed from V and 3 bases from J, the gap between germline ends came to 12 bases. From germline, CDR1 is MNHEY and CDR2 SVGAGI. This CDR3 has 15 residues. The CDR3 DNA reads as TGTGCCAGCAGTTATAACAGGTTATATGGAAACACCATATATTTT. Protein: CASSYNRLYGNTIYF.

This clone was seen more than once but under ten times. The chain is built from TRBV6-1 and TRBJ1-4; 8 nucleotides match TRBD1. The CDR3 has 16 amino acids. The J segment lost 6 bases and the V segment lost 1 base, leaving 7 bases of the junction unmatched. Germline values: CDR1 MNHNS, CDR2 SASEGT. This chain's CDR3 is CASSEGTGKGDEKLFF. DNA for the CDR3: TGTGCCAGCAGTGAAGGGACAGGGAAAGGGGATGAAAAACTGTTTTTT.

This chain joins TRBV4-2 and TRBJ1-1; 9 bases match TRBD1. V lost 4 bases and J lost 7; bases outside the gene matches: 10. The CDR3 consists of 15 residues. Germline V gene lookup returns CDR1 LGHNA and CDR2 YNFKEQ. The CDR3 loop is CASSPSSGTGLEAFF. CDR3 nucleotides: TGTGCCAGCAGCCCCTCGTCCGGGACAGGGCTTGAAGCTTTCTTT.

With regard to this clone: The junction departs from germline at one end; a sequencing error may be responsible. The chain has TRBV28 and TRBJ2-1; 7 positions agree with TRBD2. The CDR3 consists of 17 residues. Germline V gives CDR1 MDHEN, CDR2 SYDVKM. The CDR3 sequence is CASSLPKTSPADNGQFF. For the CDR3, the DNA is TGTGCCAGCAGTTTACCCAAGACTAGCCCCGCCGACAATGGGCAGTTCTTC.

V gene TRBV4-3 combines with J gene TRBJ2-5; 8 bases are a match to TRBD1. TRBJ2-7 explains the end of the DNA better; the J call may be wrong. The CDR3 totals 16 residues. Germline V gives CDR1 LGHNA, CDR2 YSLEER. The CDR3 loop reads CASSQDPGQATYEQYF. CDR3 coding DNA: TGCGCCAGCAGCCAAGACCCGGGACAGGCAACCTACGAGCAGTACTTC.

V is TRBV19 and J is TRBJ2-7, with 7 bases lining up with TRBD2. The trim removed 6 bases at V and 8 bases at J, leaving 13 bases unmatched. The CDR3 has 14 amino acids. CDR1 is LNHDA and CDR2 is SQIVND in the germline V gene (reference sequence). CDR3 sequence: CASSPLGTNFQQYF. The CDR3 DNA reads as TGTGCCAGTAGCCCCTTGGGGACTAACTTTCAGCAGTACTTC. Full variable domain (remainder filled in from reference TRBV19 and TRBJ2-7): DGGITQSPKYLFRKEGQNVTLSCEQNLNHDAMYWYRQDPGQGLRLIYYSQIVNDFQKGDIAEGYSVSREKKESFPLTVTSAQKNPTAFYLCASSPLGTNFQQYFGPGTRLTVT.

The V call is TRBV5-1, the J call TRBJ2-2; D remains ambiguous. The CDR3 extends over 16 amino acids. Germline V gene lookup returns CDR1 SGHRS and CDR2 YFSETQ. The V and J ends lost 4 bases and 2 bases respectively, with 15 bases between them. The CDR3 protein is CASSPPAPTNTGELFF. Here the CDR3 DNA reads TGCGCCAGCAGCCCCCCCGCGCCCACTAACACCGGGGAGCTGTTTTTT.

In its sample, this clone was seen once. The chain couples TRBV6-5 to TRBJ2-7, with TRBD1 matching 8 bases. This CDR3 comprises 14 residues. The germline V gene encodes CDR1 MNHEY and CDR2 SVGAGI. V shed 1 base, J shed 3 bases, and the junction held 2 bases outside the gene matches. The CDR3 region is CASSYLGQGYEQYF. The CDR3 coding sequence is TGTGCCAGCAGTTACTTAGGACAGGGCTACGAGCAGTACTTC.

The chain links TRBV2 to TRBJ2-1, with D possibly TRBD2 on 6 matching bases. The germline CDR1 and CDR2 sequences are SNHLY and FYNNEI. V gave up 5 bases and J gave up 0 bases, with 11 bases separating them. The CDR3 totals 15 residues. In DNA form, the CDR3 reads TGTGCCAGCAGTCTGGAGGAGGGCTCCTACAATGAGCAGTTCTTC. This encodes CASSLEEGSYNEQFF. Full variable domain (outside the CDR3, taken from reference TRBV2 and TRBJ2-1): EPEVTQTPSHQVTQMGQEVILRCVPISNHLYFYWYRQILGQKVEFLVSFYNNEISEKSEIFDDQFSVERPDGSNFTLKIRSTKLEDSAMYFCASSLEEGSYNEQFFGPGTRLTVL.

This sequence joins TRBV6-4 and TRBJ2-6; 7 bases match TRBD1. CDR3 length: 17 amino acids. V shed 4 bases and J 2 bases; nucleotides not matched to a gene: 8. Per the germline V gene, CDR1 is MRHNA and CDR2 is SNTAGT. CDR3 region: CASSADRDPPGANVLTF. For the CDR3, the DNA is TGTGCCAGCAGTGCCGACAGGGACCCTCCTGGGGCCAACGTCCTGACTTTC.

J is TRBJ2-5 and V is TRBV5-1; 10 nucleotides agree with TRBD2. Germline loops: CDR1 SGHRS, CDR2 YFSETQ. The CDR3 consists of 16 residues. Losses at the gene ends were 0 bases for V and 6 bases for J; bases not matched to a gene: 8. CDR3 sequence: CASSLGAASGGQTQYF. The CDR3 DNA follows: TGCGCCAGCAGCTTGGGGGCGGCTAGCGGGGGACAGACCCAGTACTTC.

A few counts support this clone. V is TRBV5-6 and J is TRBJ1-4; D is undetermined. The CDR3 is 15 amino acids. Germline V gives CDR1 SGHDT, CDR2 YYEEEE. Trimming removed 5 bases from V and 0 bases from J, with 11 bases in between. CDR3: CASSLMAATNEKLFF. Here the CDR3 DNA reads TGTGCCAGCAGTTTAATGGCGGCAACTAATGAAAAACTGTTTTTT.

This clone was observed once. This chain uses TRBV30 with TRBJ2-7; 10 positions agree with TRBD2. The CDR3 has 15 amino acids. V trimming: 2 bases; J trimming: 6 bases; junction bases outside the gene matches: 10. The V gene's germline CDR1 is GTSNPN and CDR2 SVGIG (reference sequence). The CDR3 sequence is CAWSIGAGGPGEQYF. DNA of the CDR3: TGTGCCTGGAGTATAGGAGCGGGAGGGCCCGGCGAGCAGTACTTC.

The CDR3 protein is CASSEAGGFGNEKLFF. DNA for the CDR3: TGTGCCAGCAGTGAAGCGGGGGGTTTTGGCAATGAAAAACTGTTTTTT. The chain employs TRBV6-1 and TRBJ1-4; perhaps TRBD1 as D (5 bases). The CDR3 contains 16 residues. V lost 0 bases and J 5 bases, leaving 13 bases between the germline ends. Germline loops: CDR1 MNHNS, CDR2 SASEGT.

The gene calls are TRBV19 and TRBJ1-4; 7 bases map to TRBD1. The CDR3 is made up of 15 amino acids. Germline V lookup: CDR1 LNHDA, CDR2 SQIVND (reference sequence). The trim removed 3 bases at V and 8 bases at J, leaving 9 bases unmatched. CDR3: CASSIKQGKGEKLFF. The CDR3 bases are TGTGCCAGTAGTATCAAACAGGGGAAAGGCGAAAAACTGTTTTTT.